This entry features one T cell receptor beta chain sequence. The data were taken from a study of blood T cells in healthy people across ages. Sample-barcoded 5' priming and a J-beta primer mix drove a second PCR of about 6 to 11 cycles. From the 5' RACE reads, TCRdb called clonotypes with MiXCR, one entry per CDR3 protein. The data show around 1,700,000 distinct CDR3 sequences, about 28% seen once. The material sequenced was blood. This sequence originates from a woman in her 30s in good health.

CDR3 nucleotides: TGTGCCAGCAGCGGCCAGGACAGGGGGGACGAGCAGTACTTC. Translating gives CASSGQDRGDEQYF. The chain is built from TRBV21-1 and TRBJ2-7; the table assigns TRBD1, which was not confirmed against the DNA. TRBV21-1 is listed as a pseudogene. This CDR3 has 14 amino acids.